This is a list of T cell receptor beta chains from one sample in a study of T cell changes during pregnancy in multiple sclerosis. Some clones are missing from TCRdb's copy, which holds only in-frame ones; the method was immunoSEQ multiplex PCR. The sample has over 65,000 clones, under 95% seen once. The sequencing here drew on peripheral blood, taken in the second trimester of pregnancy. The receptors come from a female donor with multiple sclerosis, enrolled in a pregnancy study. Each CDR3 is given with its conserved first and last residue. D genes are given only for firm matches. Expanded clones are given a class, and other clones once, few, many or no size at all.

CDR3nt | CDR3aa | j_gene | v_gene | d_gene | abundance
TGTGCCAGCAGCCCGGACAGGGGATTCAGGCAAGAGACCCAGTACTTC | CASSPDRGFRQETQYF | TRBJ2-5 | TRBV7-8 | TRBD1 | -
TGTGCCAGCAGCGTACTAGACAGGGGATTCCAAGAGACCCAGTACTTC | CASSVLDRGFQETQYF | TRBJ2-5 | TRBV9 | TRBD1 | -
TGTGCCAGCAGAGGTGGTACTGGGGGCCTACGAAGGAATTCACCCCTCCACTTT | CASRGGTGGLRRNSPLHF | TRBJ1-6 | TRBV7-8 | - | -
TGTGCCAGCAGTGTCACACAGGGTACCGGGGAGCTGTTTTTT | CASSVTQGTGELFF | TRBJ2-2 | TRBV27 | - | -
TGTGCCAGTGGTCCAAAAAGGGGGCACACTGAAGCTTTCTTT | CASGPKRGHTEAFF | TRBJ1-1 | TRBV19 | TRBD1 | -
TGTGCCAGCAGCTTTTTAGGGACCCACGGGGGCGAGCAGTACTTC | CASSFLGTHGGEQYF | TRBJ2-7 | TRBV5-6 | - | -
TGTGCCAGTAGTGTCGGACTAGCGGGGGTCGGGCAGTACTTC | CASSVGLAGVGQYF | TRBJ2-7 | TRBV19 | TRBD2 | -
TGTGCCAGCAGCCAGCTCCGGGGGGATCAAGAGACCCAGTACTTC | CASSQLRGDQETQYF | TRBJ2-5 | TRBV4-2 | TRBD2 | -
TGTGCCAGCTCACCGCTCGCCGGCGGGGATAATTCACCCCTCCACTTT | CASSPLAGGDNSPLHF | TRBJ1-6 | TRBV18 | - | -
TGTGCCAGCAGCCCCTCCGGAGACAGGGGGTATCAGCCCCAGCATTTT | CASSPSGDRGYQPQHF | TRBJ1-5 | TRBV7-2 | TRBD1 | -
TGTGCCAGCAGCAAAGAGTGGTCTAGCGGGGGCTTC | CASSKEWSSGGF | TRBJ2-7 | TRBV21-1 | - | -
TGTGCCAGCAGCCAAGAGGAACAGGGGGTGTACTACTATGGCTACACCTTC | CASSQEEQGVYYYGYTF | TRBJ1-2 | TRBV4-2 | TRBD1 | -
TGTGCCAGCAGCTTGGGCGGGGGTATGGATTCACCCCTCCACTTT | CASSLGGGMDSPLHF | TRBJ1-6 | TRBV7-3 | - | once
TGTGCCAGCAGTGGGACAGGGTATAATTCACCCCTCCACTTT | CASSGTGYNSPLHF | TRBJ1-6 | TRBV25-1 | TRBD1 | -
TGTGCCAGCAGTGACTCGAGTGGGGGGGCCAGAGATACGCAGTATTTT | CASSDSSGGARDTQYF | TRBJ2-3 | TRBV6-4 | - | -
TGTGCCATCAGCCGGGACAGGGAAGGCTACACCTTC | CAISRDREGYTF | TRBJ1-2 | TRBV10-3 | TRBD1 | once
TGTGCCAGCAGCTTGGGAGTAGAAGAGCGAAAACTGTTTTTT | CASSLGVEERKLFF | TRBJ1-4 | TRBV5-6 | - | -
TGTGCCAGCAGCTCCGGACAGGGGGCTTACGAGCAGTACTTC | CASSSGQGAYEQYF | TRBJ2-7 | TRBV9 | TRBD1 | -
TGTGCCTGGAGCATGGGACAGGGGACCTACGAGCAGTACTTC | CAWSMGQGTYEQYF | TRBJ2-7 | TRBV30 | TRBD1 | -
TGTGCCAGTAGTATCGGACACCTGGGTGGCTATGGCTACACCTTC | CASSIGHLGGYGYTF | TRBJ1-2 | TRBV19 | - | -
TGTGCCAGCAGCCCAAGACAGTTGACTGAAGCTTTCTTT | CASSPRQLTEAFF | TRBJ1-1 | TRBV7-3 | - | -
TGTGCCAGCAGCTCATCGACAGGGGGAAAAGCTAATGAAAAACTGTTTTTT | CASSSSTGGKANEKLFF | TRBJ1-4 | TRBV7-9 | TRBD1 | once
TGTGCCAGCAGCTTAGGAGCGGGGGGGCCGGAGACCCAGTACTTC | CASSLGAGGPETQYF | TRBJ2-5 | TRBV7-7 | TRBD2 | -